Presented here are 17 T cell receptor beta chains from one specimen sequenced in a study of brain T cells in children with intractable seizures (dated by TCRdb to the early 2020s). This specimen's time point label, interpreted: blood from clinic visit 5 months post-surgery; TSC patient then seizure free. The receptor library was made with the immunoSEQ multiplex PCR assay. TCRdb's version of the immuneACCESS table is confined to in-frame rearrangements and falls short of the full clone set. An unresolved V gene accounts for under half of the shortfall where checked; the remainder is of unknown origin. This sample gives 300,000 to 400,000 clones in total; over 90% of them show up just once. 5.7% of the sample lies in the top ten. This sample comprised peripheral blood, obtained roughly 5 months after surgery. These receptors all stem from a boy younger than two with tuberous sclerosis and intractable seizures.

This rearrangement joins TRBV7-3 to TRBJ2-1; perhaps TRBD1 as D (5 bases). The germline V and J ends were trimmed by 5 bases and 1 base, with 12 bases remaining between them. The CDR3 length is 15 residues. Per the germline V gene, CDR1 is SGHTA and CDR2 is FQGTGA. The CDR3 sequence: CASSLRGWSYNEQFF. CDR3 coding DNA: TGTGCCAGCAGCCTAAGGGGATGGTCCTACAATGAGCAGTTCTTC. Together with reference TRBV7-3 and TRBJ2-1, the CDR3 gives the full variable domain: GAGVSQTPSNKVTEKGKYVELRCDPISGHTALYWYRQSLGQGPEFLIYFQGTGAADDSGLPNDRFFAVRPEGSVSTLKIQRTERGDSAVYLCASSLRGWSYNEQFFGPGTRLTVL.

The V and J genes are TRBV6-5 and TRBJ2-7; weak D call: TRBD1 (5 bases). The length of the CDR3 is 12 residues. Trimming removed 6 bases at V and 4 bases at J, with 10 bases between. Germline assignment: CDR1 MNHEY and CDR2 SVGAGI. CDR3 region: CASSSDSYEQYF. For the CDR3, the DNA is TGTGCCAGCAGCTCCGACAGTTACGAGCAGTACTTC.

The chain uses TRBV2 and TRBJ1-6, with D possibly being TRBD1 (6 bases). V shed 6 bases and J shed 7 bases, with 22 bases lying between them. Germline loops: CDR1 SNHLY, CDR2 FYNNEI. This CDR3 has 17 amino acids. The CDR3 coding sequence is TGTGCCAGCAGCCACGCCGCGACAGGCCTGATCAATTCACCCCTCCACTTT. Translated: CASSHAATGLINSPLHF.

V is TRBV5-1 and J is TRBJ2-1; D not resolved. The germline V gene has CDR1 SGHRS and CDR2 YFSETQ. CDR3 length: 17 amino acids. V gave up 3 bases and J gave up 0 bases, with 16 bases separating them. The CDR3 here is CASSSEWGLSSYNEQFF. In nucleotides, the CDR3 is TGCGCCAGCAGCTCCGAATGGGGTCTGAGCTCCTACAATGAGCAGTTCTTC.

On this clone: The sample has other DNA sequences that encode this CDR3 too. J is TRBJ2-7 and V is TRBV9; 11 bases fit TRBD2. Germline CDR1 is SGDLS and CDR2 is YYNGEE. The CDR3 loop spans 15 amino acids. The trim removed 2 bases at V and 1 base at J, leaving 2 bases unmatched. The CDR3 DNA reads as TGTGCCAGCAGCGTCGGGACTAGCGGTTCCTACGAGCAGTACTTC. This encodes CASSVGTSGSYEQYF.

The chain employs TRBV28 and TRBJ2-3; either TRBD1 or TRBD2 may fit D (6 bases each). The CDR3 loop spans 14 amino acids. Germline assignment: CDR1 MDHEN and CDR2 SYDVKM. V was trimmed by 5 bases and J by 4 bases, leaving 13 bases between them. The CDR3 nucleotides read TGTGCCAGCAGTCACAACCGGGGGCCAGATACGCAGTATTTT. Amino acids: CASSHNRGPDTQYF.

This chain connects TRBV9 to TRBJ1-1, with D unresolved. The CDR3 runs to 12 residues. V lost 4 bases to trimming and J lost 4 bases, with 8 bases between them. Germline V CDR1 and CDR2: SGDLS, YYNGEE. CDR3: CASSPSGTEAFF. DNA of the CDR3: TGTGCCAGCAGCCCGTCCGGCACTGAAGCTTTCTTT. Together with reference TRBV9 and TRBJ1-1, the CDR3 gives the full variable domain: DSGVTQTPKHLITATGQRVTLRCSPRSGDLSVYWYQQSLDQGLQFLIQYYNGEERAKGNILERFSAQQFPDLHSELNLSSLELGDSALYFCASSPSGTEAFFGQGTRLTVV.

This chain uses TRBV6-5 with TRBJ2-1; D ambiguous. The length of the CDR3 is 14 residues. The V end lost 0 bases, the J end lost 8 bases, and 11 bases lay between the germline ends. Germline loops: CDR1 MNHEY, CDR2 SVGAGI. In DNA form, the CDR3 reads TGTGCCAGCAGTTACTCGACCCTAAGCGATGAGCAGTTCTTC. This translates into CASSYSTLSDEQFF.

The rearrangement links TRBV5-1 to TRBJ1-1, with D possibly matching TRBD1 (6 bases). The germline V gene has CDR1 SGHRS and CDR2 YFSETQ. The CDR3 has 13 amino acids. V was cut by 4 bases and J by 8 bases, with 15 bases left in between. In nucleotides, the CDR3 is TGCGCCAGCAGCACATCAGGGGAATGGGAAGCTTTCTTT. Its protein product is CASSTSGEWEAFF. The full variable domain, rest sourced from reference TRBV5-1 and TRBJ1-1, is KAGVTQTPRYLIKTRGQQVTLSCSPISGHRSVSWYQQTPGQGLQFLFEYFSETQRNKGNFPGRFSGRQFSNSRSEMNVSTLELGDSALYLCASSTSGEWEAFFGQGTRLTVV.

The chain employs TRBV19 and TRBJ1-1, with D hard to call. The germline CDR1 and CDR2 sequences are LNHDA and SQIVND (reference sequence). CDR3 length: 16 amino acids. The ends were cut back, 3 bases at V and 1 base at J, with 15 bases in the middle. The CDR3 DNA reads as TGTGCCAGTAGTATCGGCCGGGCCGGCGGGAACACTGAAGCTTTCTTT. Encoded protein: CASSIGRAGGNTEAFF.

The V gene is TRBV18, the J gene TRBJ2-2, with 7 bases matching TRBD1. J was trimmed by 4 bases and V by 5 bases; bases with no gene match: 1. The CDR3 runs to 13 residues. Germline-derived CDR1 and CDR2 are KGHSH and LQKENI. This chain's CDR3 is CASSGDSTGELFF. The CDR3 DNA follows: TGTGCCAGCTCAGGGGACAGCACCGGGGAGCTGTTTTTT.

V gene TRBV10-2 combines with J gene TRBJ2-7; D is perhaps TRBD1 or TRBD2 (6 bases each). Germline V lookup: CDR1 WSHSY, CDR2 SAAADI. The CDR3 contains 13 residues. Deletions cut 5 bases from V and 4 bases from J, with 12 bases between. CDR3 nucleotide sequence: TGCGCCAGCAGTACCGGGGGCAAATACGAGCAGTACTTC. Residues: CASSTGGKYEQYF.

V usage is TRBV7-9 and J usage is TRBJ2-5; 10 bases fit TRBD1. The CDR3 contains 15 residues. V shed 6 bases, J shed 5 bases, and the junction held 9 bases outside the gene matches. The germline V gene encodes CDR1 SEHNR and CDR2 FQNEAQ (reference sequence). CDR3 nucleotide sequence: TGTGCCAGCAGGCCGGGACAGGGGAATCACGAGACCCAGTACTTC. It yields the protein CASRPGQGNHETQYF.

This clone was picked up one time. J is TRBJ2-3 and V is TRBV9, with D perhaps matching TRBD1 or TRBD2 (5 bases each). V was shortened by 0 bases and J by 1 base, with 9 bases between the two germline ends. The CDR3 extends over 15 amino acids. The germline gives CDR1 SGDLS, CDR2 YYNGEE. The CDR3 sequence is CASSVAGRGTDTQYF. CDR3 DNA: TGTGCCAGCAGCGTAGCGGGGCGGGGCACAGATACGCAGTATTTT. Filled out from reference TRBV9 and TRBJ2-3, the complete variable domain reads DSGVTQTPKHLITATGQRVTLRCSPRSGDLSVYWYQQSLDQGLQFLIQYYNGEERAKGNILERFSAQQFPDLHSELNLSSLELGDSALYFCASSVAGRGTDTQYFGPGTRLTVL.

The V gene is TRBV11-2, the J gene TRBJ2-2; the D gene is possibly TRBD2 (5 bases). Germline V CDR1 and CDR2: SGHAT, FQNNGV. Trimming shortened V by 2 bases and J by 5 bases, and 12 bases separated the two germline ends. CDR3 size: 15 residues. CDR3 sequence reads: CASSLRGRGTGELFF. CDR3 coding DNA: TGTGCCAGCAGCTTACGAGGGAGAGGGACCGGGGAGCTGTTTTTT.

The chain uses TRBV3-1 (or the pseudogene TRBV3-2) and TRBJ2-1; D not certain. V lost 1 base, J lost 3 bases, and 4 bases lay in between. The CDR3 sequence is 13 residues long. CDR1 and CDR2 from the germline V gene are LGHDT and YNNKEL (reference sequence). DNA of the CDR3: TGTGCCAGCAGCCAAGGGGTCTACAATGAGCAGTTCTTC. Amino acids: CASSQGVYNEQFF.

This chain links TRBV7-6 with TRBJ2-5, with D perhaps TRBD2 (5 bases). V lost 1 base to trimming and J lost 5 bases, with 23 bases between them. The CDR3 has 18 amino acids. The V gene's germline CDR1 is SGHVS and CDR2 FNYEAQ. The CDR3 nucleotides are TGTGCCAGCAGCTTAGGTTTGCCCTCATCCTTGGAGGATGAGACCCAGTACTTC. This sequence encodes CASSLGLPSSLEDETQYF.